This T cell receptor beta chain comes out of a study of cytomegalovirus exposure and HLA in healthy donors. Overall study findings and caveats: Listed as cytomegalovirus-associated were 170 or so TCR beta chains.

The assay was immunoSEQ multiplex PCR, and TCRdb's table has in-frame clones only and misses some. The table has 150,000 to 200,000 clones, less than 90% seen once. With regard to this clone: Its antigen remains unidentified.

The germline CDR1 and CDR2 sequences are SGHDT and YYEEEE. The CDR3 length is 15 residues. The junction had 4 bases not matched to a gene; V was cut back by 0 bases and J by 2 bases. This TCR was sampled from a man aged 25-45 years in good health and CMV-seropositive. The chain links TRBV5-6 to TRBJ2-7, with TRBD1 matching 8 bases. The sample taken for sequencing was PBMCs. The CDR3 reads CASSLAGQGPYEQYF. The CDR3 DNA is TGTGCCAGCAGCTTGGCAGGACAGGGCCCCTACGAGCAGTACTTC. Full variable domain (rest looked up from reference TRBV5-6 and TRBJ2-7): DAGVTQSPTHLIKTRGQQVTLRCSPKSGHDTVSWYQQALGQGPQFIFQYYEEEERQRGNFPDRFSGHQFPNYSSELNVNALLLGDSALYLCASSLAGQGPYEQYFGPGTRLTVT.